The source of this T cell receptor (beta chain) is a study of T cell responses to AZD1222 COVID-19 vaccine (dated by TCRdb to the early 2020s). Study-wide context: AZD1222 recipients with second doses at about 4 weeks or about 12 weeks were pooled, because spike-specific TCR depth and breadth did not differ between schedules. A total of approximately 230 trial participants underwent TCR sequencing, of whom about 210 received two doses of AZD1222 and some 26 received two doses of the MenACWY control vaccine. Enrollment into the trials was organized by age into subgroups of 18-55, 56-69 and 70-plus years, and those subgroups contained roughly 150, 30 and 60 TCR-sequenced participants, respectively. Overall results and qualifications from the work: Conclusions about previously exposed vaccinees are limited, since just a handful of AZD1222 recipients were seropositive for SARS-CoV-2 at baseline. After two AZD1222 doses, both the breadth and the depth of spike-specific TCRs were significantly higher than at day 0 and than in MenACWY recipients. In the small 56-69-year group, the increase in depth fell short of significance, most likely because of low power. Participants were mostly white British and included more females than males, and it was suggested by the authors that clonal diversity may have been underestimated. The vaccine-associated CD4 TCRs covered the entire spike protein, and the dominant responses fell in regions 160-218 and 743-854. Because no samples from the day 14 peak response were available, repertoires could be characterized only after the peak T cell response. Nearly half of unique spike-specific TCRs reportedly recognized epitopes outside regions mutated in the B.1.351 and B.1.1.7 variants.

The CDR3 regions of human TCRbeta chains were analyzed by immunosequencing. In the authors' own workflow: TCRs in the repertoires were matched against a reference library of SARS-CoV-2-specific TCRs that had been generated with the MIRA antigen-specificity platform. Breadth was defined as the fraction of unique TCRs that were SARS-CoV-2-associated, and depth was defined as the fraction of total T cells that were SARS-CoV-2-associated. Using the MIRA data, every spike-specific TCR was mapped to the spike region that the TCR reacted to and assigned to either a CD4 or a CD8 class. Log10-transformed breadth and depth values were compared by one-way ANOVA with Sidak's multiple comparisons tests. The source is immuneACCESS, and TCRdb retained only in-frame sequences with V and J called. Part of the clones is not carried over; for the studies checked, unresolved V genes explain less than half of this, and the remainder is unexplained. The V and J calls and the clone size are those of that table, but D and trimming were determined from the DNA. The sample contains 240,000 or so clones, 85% to 95% of them found a single time. The ten top clones hold 0.55% of the sample.

Per the publication, the time point label means: baseline before first vaccination. Vaccinee samples came from UK trials COV001 and COV002, including a single-blind randomized controlled phase 2/3 trial of AZD1222 (ChAdOx1 nCoV-19) in healthy adults. Trial participant PBMC samples were collected at day 0 and day 28 after the second dose for TCRbeta chain sequencing. Notes on this clone: There is no known antigen for this receptor. Base qualities were left out, and no much larger clone turns up one base away.

The CDR3 spans 14 residues, from the cysteine through the phenylalanine. Of all the DNA, just the CDR3 is kept, 42 bases in frame from base 1. V loses 5 bases, J loses 5 bases, and the germline ends lie 13 bases apart. The germline V gene (reference sequence) sets CDR1 to LNHDA and CDR2 to SQIVND. The rearranged chain carries TRBV19 and TRBJ2-1; tentative D gene TRBD2, with 6 bases matching. This TCR was recovered from an adult in good health. The material was peripheral blood, obtained on day 0 of AZD1222 vaccination. In nucleotides, the sequence is TGTGCCAGTAGTGCGGTGGCGGGAAACAATGAGCAGTTCTTC. Translated, this gives CASSAVAGNNEQFF.